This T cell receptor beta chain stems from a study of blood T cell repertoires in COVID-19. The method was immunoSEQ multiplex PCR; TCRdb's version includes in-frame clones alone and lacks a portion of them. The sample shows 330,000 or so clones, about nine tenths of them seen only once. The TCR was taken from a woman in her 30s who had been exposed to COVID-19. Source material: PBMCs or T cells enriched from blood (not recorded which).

CDR3 residues: CASSYSTSGGYEQYF. The CDR3 nucleotides are TGTGCCAGCAGTTACTCGACTAGCGGGGGCTACGAGCAGTACTTC. The rearrangement joins TRBV6-5 to TRBJ2-7; 12 nucleotides agree with TRBD2. Germline assignment: CDR1 MNHEY and CDR2 SVGAGI. After removal of 0 bases from V and 3 bases from J, the junction contained 0 bases not matched to a gene. The CDR3 spans 15 residues.